These 8 T cell receptor beta chains were sequenced from one sample in a study of shared clonotypes between healthy human individuals (dated by TCRdb to the early 2020s). To prepare the library, the immunoSEQ multiplex PCR assay was applied. Held by TCRdb, this immuneACCESS table contains in-frame sequences only and omits some clones. Under half of the omission traces to an unresolved V gene where checked; the cause of the rest is unknown. This sample gives 1.5 million to 1.9 million clones in total; 95% to 99% of them show up just once. The leading ten clones occupy 0.4% to 0.55% of the sample. The sample consisted of naive CD4+ T cells sorted from blood. The sample's cell subset or site, from its label and the paper: CD45RA+ positively selected. These receptors all stem from a man younger than 40 in good health.

The chain is built from TRBV7-8 and TRBJ1-1; 9 bases match TRBD1. V lost 3 bases and J lost 7; bases outside the gene matches: 9. The germline V gene encodes CDR1 SGHVS and CDR2 FQNEAQ. The CDR3 length is 15 residues. The chain's CDR3 is CASSFELGQGGEAFF. CDR3 nucleotides: TGTGCCAGCAGCTTTGAACTGGGACAGGGTGGTGAAGCTTTCTTT. Looking up the rest from reference TRBV7-8 and TRBJ1-1 gives the full variable domain: GAGVSQSPRYKVAKRGQDVALRCDPISGHVSLFWYQQALGQGPEFLTYFQNEAQLDKSGLPSDRFFAERPEGSVSTLKIQRTQQEDSAVYLCASSFELGQGGEAFFGQGTRLTVV.

In nucleotides, the CDR3 is TGTGCCAGCTCACCTCCCCCGACAGGGAGCTCTGGAAACACCATATATTTT. It encodes CASSPPPTGSSGNTIYF. The V call is TRBV18, the J call TRBJ1-3; 7 bases map to TRBD1. V dropped 3 bases and J dropped 0; count of bases not matched to a gene: 8. CDR3 length equals 17 residues. The V gene's germline CDR1 is KGHSH and CDR2 LQKENI.

The CDR3 nucleotides read TGCGCCAGCAGGCGACTAGCGGGAGAAAAGTACGAGCAGTACTTC. Its protein product is CASRRLAGEKYEQYF. The chain employs TRBV5-1 and TRBJ2-7; 12 positions match TRBD2. CDR1 SGHRS and CDR2 YFSETQ come from the germline V gene. This CDR3 is built from 15 residues. The V segment lost 5 bases and the J segment 4 bases; nucleotides outside the gene matches: 7.

This clone has ten or more counts. This chain links TRBV7-2 with TRBJ2-5; 8 bases map to TRBD1. This CDR3 comprises 16 residues. The germline CDR1 and CDR2 sequences are SGHTA and FQGNSA. The J segment lost 1 base and the V segment lost 1 base, leaving 5 bases of the junction unmatched. The CDR3 region is CASSLDRGRIQETQYF. The DNA for the CDR3 is TGTGCCAGCAGCTTAGACAGGGGGAGAATCCAAGAGACCCAGTACTTC.

The CDR3 here is CASSLKGAGGRNEQFF. The CDR3 DNA follows: TGCGCCAGCAGCTTAAAAGGCGCGGGAGGGAGGAATGAGCAGTTCTTC. This chain joins TRBV5-1 and TRBJ2-1; 9 nucleotides agree with TRBD2. Trimming took 2 bases from V and 7 from J; bases not matched to a gene: 10. This CDR3 has 16 residues. In germline, CDR1 is SGHRS, CDR2 YFSETQ.

V is TRBV28 and J is TRBJ2-7, with 8 bases identical to TRBD2. The germline V gene has CDR1 MDHEN and CDR2 SYDVKM. The V and J ends lost 6 bases and 4 bases, in that order; junction bases with no gene match: 8. CDR3 size: 14 residues. The CDR3 loop is CASSRPGGQYEQYF. The CDR3, as DNA: TGTGCCAGCAGCCGCCCGGGAGGGCAATACGAGCAGTACTTC.

The chain couples TRBV19 to TRBJ2-2, with D perhaps TRBD2 (6 bases). Germline V lookup: CDR1 LNHDA, CDR2 SQIVND (reference sequence). This CDR3 spans 13 amino acids. V lost 1 base to trimming and J lost 9 bases, with 9 bases between them. DNA for the CDR3: TGTGCCAGTAGTATAGCGGGGGACCGGGAGCTGTTTTTT. It translates to CASSIAGDRELFF.

V usage is TRBV10-1 and J usage is TRBJ2-1; TRBD2 matches at 10 bases. This CDR3 has 19 residues. V shed 5 bases and J 8 bases; nucleotides not matched to a gene: 21. CDR1 WNHNN and CDR2 SYGVQD come from the germline V gene (reference sequence). The CDR3 DNA follows: TGCGCCAGCAGTATGTCCGTACATTTAAAAGCGGGAGGGCCCGATGAGCAGTTCTTC. It yields the protein CASSMSVHLKAGGPDEQFF.